Listed here are 26 T cell receptor beta chains from one sample, sequenced in a study of CD4 and CD8 cells across lung adenocarcinoma regions. One entry per CDR3 protein, called by TCRdb with MiXCR from the PCR reads. The sample carries roughly 3,300 distinct CDR3 sequences, roughly 61% recorded once. The specimen was CD4+ T cells from the center of a lung tumor. All receptors derive from a female donor with lung adenocarcinoma. The CD4 and CD8 labels of this study may be unreliable.

The rearrangement uses TRBV6-1 and TRBJ1-5; possibly TRBD1 for D (5 bases). Between the trimmed V and J ends, which lost 3 bases and 7 bases, there was a span of 13 bases. CDR3 length equals 14 residues. Germline CDR1 MNHNS, CDR2 SASEGT. This chain's CDR3 is CASSERDVGQPQHF. Here the CDR3 DNA reads TGTGCCAGCAGTGAGAGGGACGTAGGACAGCCCCAGCATTTT.

The chain employs TRBV10-1 and TRBJ2-4; D is perhaps TRBD1 or TRBD2 (5 bases each). Trimming took off 10 bases at V and 4 bases at J, with 14 bases between the two ends. In germline, CDR1 is WNHNN, CDR2 SYGVQD (reference sequence). The CDR3 extends over 13 amino acids. CDR3 DNA sequence: TGCGCCACGGGGCTGGAAGCTAAAAACATTCAGTACTTC. This codes for CATGLEAKNIQYF.

This rearrangement joins TRBV7-6 to TRBJ2-1, with D possibly being TRBD2 (6 bases). The length of the CDR3 is 15 residues. Germline assignment: CDR1 SGHVS and CDR2 FNYEAQ. Trimming cost V 4 bases and J 7 bases, with 17 bases left between them. CDR3 sequence: CASSSSLAEWNEQFF. The CDR3 DNA reads TGTGCCAGCAGCTCCTCACTAGCAGAGTGGAATGAGCAGTTCTTC.

The gene calls are TRBV6-1 and TRBJ2-1, with TRBD2 matching over 8 bases. The V and J ends lost 0 bases and 3 bases, in that order; junction bases with no gene match: 4. The CDR3 length is 16 residues. Germline-derived CDR1 and CDR2 are MNHNS and SASEGT. The CDR3 sequence: CASSEAPAGVYNEQFF. The CDR3 coding sequence is TGTGCCAGCAGTGAAGCACCAGCGGGAGTCTACAATGAGCAGTTCTTC.

By sample fraction, this clonotype is medium-sized. In DNA form, the CDR3 reads TGTGCCAGCAGTGAAGTTGGAGAAGTGGGCGAGCAGTACTTC. It is translated as CASSEVGEVGEQYF. The chain recombines TRBV6-1 with TRBJ2-1; D gene uncertain. Judging by the DNA end, TRBJ2-7 fits better; the J call may be wrong. The CDR3 length is 14 residues. Per germline, CDR1 MNHNS and CDR2 SASEGT.

V and J are TRBV10-3 and TRBJ2-6, with 7 bases aligning to TRBD2. Germline CDR1 is ENHRY and CDR2 is SYGVKD. With V trimmed by 10 bases and J by 2 bases, 5 bases remained unmatched. The CDR3 totals 14 residues. The CDR3 sequence is CATDAGAGANVLTF. CDR3 DNA sequence: TGTGCCACCGACGCGGGGGCTGGGGCCAACGTCCTGACTTTC.

The V gene is TRBV6-1, the J gene TRBJ2-7, with a possible D match to TRBD1 (5 bases). The CDR3 contains 12 residues. Germline CDR1 reads MNHNS; CDR2 reads SASEGT. The V end lost 1 base, the J end lost 5 bases, and 6 bases lay between the germline ends. The CDR3 spells CASSEVGDEQYF. CDR3 coding DNA: TGTGCCAGCAGTGAAGTAGGGGACGAGCAGTACTTC.

As for this clonotype: An end of the junction differs from the germline gene, which may be a read error. V gene TRBV7-7 combines with J gene TRBJ2-1; 8 bases are shared with TRBD2. Germline CDR1 reads SSHAT; CDR2 reads FNYEAQ (reference sequence). The CDR3 has 15 residues. CDR3 amino acids: CASSLSGGRFHEQFF. The CDR3 DNA is TGTGCTAGCAGCTTGTCGGGGGGGCGGTTCCATGAGCAGTTCTTC.

The J gene is TRBJ2-1, the V gene TRBV7-2, with D possibly being TRBD2 (6 bases). Trimming shortened V by 6 bases and J by 3 bases, and 12 bases separated the two germline ends. CDR1 is SGHTA and CDR2 is FQGNSA in the germline V gene. This CDR3 spans 14 amino acids. The CDR3 loop is CASRGDLLYNEQFF. The CDR3 bases are TGTGCCAGCAGGGGGGACTTACTCTACAATGAGCAGTTCTTC. Full variable domain (outside the CDR3, taken from reference TRBV7-2 and TRBJ2-1): GAGVSQSPSNKVTEKGKDVELRCDPISGHTALYWYRQSLGQGLEFLIYFQGNSAPDKSGLPSDRFSAERTGGSVSTLTIQRTQQEDSAVYLCASRGDLLYNEQFFGPGTRLTVL.

The chain has TRBV6-1 and TRBJ2-2, with 7 bases that match TRBD1. Looked up from germline, CDR1 is MNHNS and CDR2 is SASEGT. J lost 2 bases, V lost 6 bases, and 3 bases had no gene match. CDR3 length: 14 residues. The CDR3 is CASRGDSNTGELFF. DNA for the CDR3: TGTGCCAGCAGGGGGGACAGCAACACCGGGGAGCTGTTTTTT.

V usage is TRBV14 and J usage is TRBJ2-1, with D perhaps assigned TRBD1 or TRBD2 (7 bases each). This CDR3 spans 18 amino acids. With 0 bases removed from V and 1 base from J, the gap between germline ends came to 16 bases. Germline V CDR1 and CDR2: SGHDN, FVKESK. The CDR3 DNA follows: TGTGCCAGCAGCCAAGATCAGGGGGGGAGCAGTTCCTACAATGAGCAGTTCTTC. Translation gives CASSQDQGGSSSYNEQFF. Together with reference TRBV14 and TRBJ2-1, the CDR3 gives the full variable domain: EAGVTQFPSHSVIEKGQTVTLRCDPISGHDNLYWYRRVMGKEIKFLLHFVKESKQDESGMPNNRFLAERTGGTYSTLKVQPAELEDSGVYFCASSQDQGGSSSYNEQFFGPGTRLTVL.

Relative to its sample, this clonotype is medium-sized. The chain uses TRBV28 and TRBJ1-4; D ambiguous. The CDR3 spans 13 residues. V lost 5 bases, J lost 4 bases, and 8 bases lay in between. The germline V gene encodes CDR1 MDHEN and CDR2 SYDVKM. The CDR3 coding sequence is TGTGCCAGCAGTGAAGAATATAATGAAAAACTGTTTTTT. This gives the protein CASSEEYNEKLFF.

CDR3 DNA: TGTGCCAGCAGTCTGCGACAGGGGGTTTACAATGAGCAGTTCTTC. Amino acids: CASSLRQGVYNEQFF. This chain joins TRBV6-1 and TRBJ2-1, with 9 bases matching TRBD1. The CDR3 is 15 amino acids. J lost 4 bases, V lost 5 bases, and 6 bases had no gene match. Germline values: CDR1 MNHNS, CDR2 SASEGT.

This clonotype is labeled medium-sized. This rearrangement joins TRBV7-6 to TRBJ2-2; no reliable D call. The V gene lost 1 base and the J gene lost 1 base, with 10 bases spanning the gap. CDR1 and CDR2 (germline): SGHVS, FNYEAQ. The CDR3 is 16 residues long. This chain's CDR3 is CASSLDGRRNTGELFF. The DNA of the CDR3 is TGTGCCAGCAGCTTAGATGGGCGCCGGAACACCGGGGAGCTGTTTTTT.

The chain links TRBV6-5 to TRBJ2-3; the match to TRBD2 covers 7 bases. The J call may be mistaken, given a closer DNA end match to TRBJ2-1. Germline CDR1 MNHEY, CDR2 SVGAGI. The CDR3 extends over 16 amino acids. The CDR3 bases are TGTGCCAGCAGTTACCTAGCGGATAGCTCCTACAATGAGCAGTTCTTC. This encodes CASSYLADSSYNEQFF.

This clonotype is classed as medium-sized (0.01 to 0.1%). This chain uses TRBV6-1 with TRBJ1-6; no firm D call. Germline lookup yields CDR1 MNHNS and CDR2 SASEGT. V lost 4 bases to trimming and J lost 4 bases, with 8 bases between them. The CDR3 contains 14 residues. The CDR3 sequence: CASSGRSYNSPLHF. The CDR3 DNA reads TGTGCCAGCAGTGGGCGCAGTTATAATTCACCCCTCCACTTT.

By share of the sample, this clonotype is medium-sized (0.01 to 0.1%). The CDR3, as DNA: TGTGCCAGCAGTGGATTTCGAAGGAACTATAACTACGGTGAAGCTTTCTTT. Residues: CASSGFRRNYNYGEAFF. The chain employs TRBV6-1 and TRBJ1-1; no reliable D call. V was clipped by 4 bases and J by 7 bases, with 25 bases between them. CDR1 is MNHNS and CDR2 is SASEGT in the germline V gene. The CDR3 is made up of 17 amino acids.

On this clonotype itself: Relative to the germline gene, one junction end is altered; a read error may explain this. This chain uses TRBV10-3 with TRBJ2-4; perhaps D is TRBD1 or TRBD2 (7 bases each). The CDR3 covers 14 residues. From germline, CDR1 is ENHRY and CDR2 SYGVKD. The CDR3 spells CGVRGGSDTNIQYF. As DNA, the CDR3 is TGCGGCGTCAGGGGGGGGAGTGACACAAATATTCAGTATTTC.

The chain carries TRBV7-2 and TRBJ2-1; D perhaps matches TRBD1 (6 bases). Judging by the DNA end, TRBJ2-7 fits better; the J call may be wrong. Per germline, CDR1 SGHTA and CDR2 FQGNSA. CDR3 length: 17 residues. CDR3: CASSLGVQGILPYEQYF. Written as DNA, the CDR3 is TGTGCCAGCAGCTTAGGTGTACAGGGTATCCTCCCCTACGAGCAGTACTTC.

The V gene is TRBV24-1, the J gene TRBJ2-3; D tentatively reads TRBD1 or TRBD2 (5 bases each). Trimming removed 9 bases from V and 6 bases from J, with 15 bases in between. The germline CDR1 and CDR2 sequences are KGHDR and SFDVKD. The CDR3 spans 13 residues. CDR3 nucleotides: TGTGCCACCCAAGTCGAGGGGCGGGATACGCAGTATTTT. Its translation is CATQVEGRDTQYF.

This chain uses TRBV6-1 with TRBJ2-6; D possibly corresponds to TRBD2 (7 bases). The CDR3 runs 14 residues. The germline CDR1 and CDR2 sequences are MNHNS and SASEGT. With 4 bases removed from V and 18 bases from J, the gap between germline ends came to 22 bases. The CDR3 loop reads CASSGGAGANEQTF. The CDR3 DNA reads TGTGCCAGCAGTGGCGGGGCGGGGGCCAACGAGCAGACTTTC.

In this sample, this clonotype is large. J is TRBJ2-2 and V is TRBV6-1; possible D gene TRBD2, 6 bases. The CDR3 is made up of 15 amino acids. Per germline, CDR1 MNHNS and CDR2 SASEGT. Trimming left V 2 bases short and J 2 bases short, with 9 bases between. The CDR3 DNA reads TGTGCCAGCAGTGAATGGGGAGGTAACACCGGGGAGCTGTTTTTT. It codes for CASSEWGGNTGELFF.

By sample share, this clonotype is medium-sized. The chain combines TRBV6-1 with TRBJ2-1, with D perhaps TRBD2 (5 bases). Germline values: CDR1 MNHNS, CDR2 SASEGT. Trimming left V 8 bases short and J 5 bases short, with 13 bases between. The CDR3 has 13 residues. CDR3 DNA sequence: TGTGCCAGCCGGAATAGCGCTAACAATGAGCAGTTCTTC. It yields the protein CASRNSANNEQFF.

The chain carries TRBV27 and TRBJ2-1, with 8 bases lining up with TRBD2. The J call is doubtful: the DNA matches TRBJ2-7 better. The CDR3 covers 14 residues. Per the germline V gene, CDR1 is MNHEY and CDR2 is SMNVEV (reference sequence). In nucleotides, the CDR3 is TGTGCCAGCAGTAAAACTAGCGGATCCTACGAGCAGTACTTC. Translation gives CASSKTSGSYEQYF.

The count of this clonotype is one. The chain joins TRBV7-6 to TRBJ2-4; 7 bases fit TRBD1. The DNA end is more similar to TRBJ2-7, so the J call may be wrong. Germline lookup yields CDR1 SGHVS and CDR2 FNYEAQ. This CDR3 contains 14 residues. CDR3 in DNA: TGTGCCAGCAGCTTAGACGCAGGGGGCTACGAGCAGTACTTC. It is translated as CASSLDAGGYEQYF.

A word on this clonotype: One end of the junction fails to match germline, which may point to a read error. The chain uses TRBV11-2 and TRBJ2-5; D may be TRBD1 (5 bases). The CDR3 has 15 residues. Germline V CDR1 and CDR2: SGHAT, FQNNGV. The CDR3 DNA sequence: TGTGCCAGCAGTTTAGATTATAACAGGCAAGAGACCCAGTACTTC. This codes for CASSLDYNRQETQYF.